This TCR beta chain was obtained from a study of shared clonotypes between healthy human individuals. Study at large: Donors had three CD4 naive, three CD4 memory, two CD8 naive and one CD8 memory plate apiece.

Study results and limitations: Clonotypes that were shared across a handful of donors made up roughly 5% of naive CD4 clonotypes. Naive subsets generally had larger estimated richness than memory subsets.

A remark on this clone: Its matching antigen is unknown.

The CDR3 totals 15 residues. J lost 7 bases, V lost 0 bases, and 8 bases had no gene match. Germline assignment: CDR1 MNHEY and CDR2 SVGAGI. Original data processing: ImmunoSEQ gave junction-only sequences without quality scores, so filtering differed. Produced via immunoSEQ multiplex PCR; TCRdb's table is partial and in-frame only. The DNA was the basis for D and trimming; V, J and clone size are from that table. The sample has 1.5 million to 2.5 million clones, about 95% seen once. As defined, naive CD8 cells were CD45RO-negative and positively selected for CCR7, with terminally differentiated effector memory CD45RA+ cells excluded.

Sequencing input: naive CD8+ T cells sorted from blood. The sequence was collected from a man aged 18 to 29 in good health. The chain carries TRBV6-5 and TRBJ2-7; 8 positions match TRBD2. The CDR3 region has the DNA TGTGCCAGCAGTTACTCGACGGCGGGAGGTTGGGAGCAGTACTTC. It encodes CASSYSTAGGWEQYF.